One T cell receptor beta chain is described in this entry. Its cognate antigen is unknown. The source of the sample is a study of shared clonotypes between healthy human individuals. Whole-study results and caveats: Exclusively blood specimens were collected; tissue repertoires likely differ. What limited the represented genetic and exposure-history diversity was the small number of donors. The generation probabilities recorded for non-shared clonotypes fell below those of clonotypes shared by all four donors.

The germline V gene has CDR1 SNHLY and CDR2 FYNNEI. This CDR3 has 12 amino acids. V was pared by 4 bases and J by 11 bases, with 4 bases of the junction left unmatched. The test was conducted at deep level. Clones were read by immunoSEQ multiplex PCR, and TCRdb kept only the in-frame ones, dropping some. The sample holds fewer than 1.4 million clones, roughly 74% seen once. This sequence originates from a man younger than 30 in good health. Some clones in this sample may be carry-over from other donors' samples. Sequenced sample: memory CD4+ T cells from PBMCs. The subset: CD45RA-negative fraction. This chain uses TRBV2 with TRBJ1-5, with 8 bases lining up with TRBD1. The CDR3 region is CASSGSGGAQHF. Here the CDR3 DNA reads TGTGCCAGCAGTGGATCAGGGGGCGCCCAGCATTTT.